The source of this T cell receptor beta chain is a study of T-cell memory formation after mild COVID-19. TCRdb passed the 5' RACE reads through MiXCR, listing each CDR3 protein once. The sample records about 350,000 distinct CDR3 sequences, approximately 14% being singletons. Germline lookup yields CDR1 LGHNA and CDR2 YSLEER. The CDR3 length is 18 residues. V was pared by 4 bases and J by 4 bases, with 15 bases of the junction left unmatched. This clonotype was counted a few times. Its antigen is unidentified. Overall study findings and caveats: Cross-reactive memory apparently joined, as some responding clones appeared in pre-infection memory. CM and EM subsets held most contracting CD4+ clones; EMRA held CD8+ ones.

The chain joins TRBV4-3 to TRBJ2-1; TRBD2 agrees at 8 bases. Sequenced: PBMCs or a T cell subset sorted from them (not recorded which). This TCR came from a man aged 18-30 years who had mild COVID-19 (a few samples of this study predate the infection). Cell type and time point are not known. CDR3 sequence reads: CASSPQVDRGGSYNEQFF. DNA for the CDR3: TGCGCCAGCAGCCCGCAGGTGGATCGGGGGGGTTCGTACAATGAGCAGTTCTTC.